One and the same sample provided the 28 T cell receptor beta chains below, sequenced in a study of blood T cell repertoires in COVID-19. Some clones are missing from TCRdb's copy, which holds only in-frame ones; the method was immunoSEQ multiplex PCR. The data hold about 210,000 clones, with approximately 81% observed a single time. Sequencing used peripheral blood. The receptors were sampled from a woman of 80 years or more with acute or convalescent COVID-19.

The CDR3 here is CASGFLQPQHF. CDR3 coding DNA: TGTGCTAGTGGTTTCCTTCAGCCCCAGCATTTT. The genes are TRBV12-5 and TRBJ1-5; D is unresolved. There are 11 residues in the CDR3. V was trimmed by 3 bases and J by 6 bases, leaving 3 bases between them. CDR1 and CDR2 (germline): LGHNT, FRNRAP.

The chain combines TRBV6-4 with TRBJ1-2; D gene ambiguous. Per the germline V gene, CDR1 is MRHNA and CDR2 is SNTAGT. There are 13 residues in the CDR3. V shed 6 bases and J shed 8 bases, with 16 bases lying between them. The CDR3 spells CASSPGGPGGYTF. The CDR3 DNA sequence: TGTGCCAGCAGCCCCGGCGGGCCGGGCGGCTACACCTTC.

The gene calls are TRBV11-3 and TRBJ2-1, with 7 bases that match TRBD1. After removal of 0 bases from V and 8 bases from J, the junction contained 4 bases not matched to a gene. This CDR3 region has 14 residues. Germline-derived CDR1 and CDR2 are SGHNT and YENEEA. This CDR3 reads CASSLEEGAYEQFF. The CDR3 DNA follows: TGTGCCAGCAGCTTAGAAGAGGGGGCGTATGAGCAGTTCTTC.

The chain couples TRBV28 to TRBJ1-1; D is undetermined. This CDR3 is 14 amino acids long. Germline loops: CDR1 MDHEN, CDR2 SYDVKM. V shed 5 bases and J shed 1 base, with 11 bases lying between them. Written as DNA, the CDR3 is TGTGCCAGCAGTGGGAGCTTGCCGAACACTGAAGCTTTCTTT. Residues: CASSGSLPNTEAFF.

The chain employs TRBV9 and TRBJ2-2; the match to TRBD1 covers 10 bases. The CDR3 has 16 residues. V dropped 1 base and J dropped 5; count of bases not matched to a gene: 5. Germline assignment: CDR1 SGDLS and CDR2 YYNGEE. The CDR3 nucleotides are TGTGCCAGCAGCGTAAGGGACAGGGGATTAACCGGGGAGCTGTTTTTT. Translating gives CASSVRDRGLTGELFF. The whole variable domain, remainder taken from reference TRBV9 and TRBJ2-2, is DSGVTQTPKHLITATGQRVTLRCSPRSGDLSVYWYQQSLDQGLQFLIQYYNGEERAKGNILERFSAQQFPDLHSELNLSSLELGDSALYFCASSVRDRGLTGELFFGEGSRLTVL.

The J gene is TRBJ2-5, the V gene TRBV19, with 9 bases matching TRBD2. CDR1 is LNHDA and CDR2 is SQIVND in the germline V gene (reference sequence). The CDR3 contains 16 residues. After removal of 1 base from V and 1 base from J, the junction contained 4 bases not matched to a gene. The CDR3 coding sequence is TGTGCCAGTAGTATAGGCCTACTAGCGGGCCAAGAGACCCAGTACTTC. This sequence encodes CASSIGLLAGQETQYF.

The V and J genes are TRBV24-1 and TRBJ1-1, with D possibly TRBD1 on 6 matching bases. CDR3 length equals 11 residues. Germline-derived CDR1 and CDR2 are KGHDR and SFDVKD. V lost 3 bases and J 11 bases, leaving 9 bases between the germline ends. CDR3 loop: CATSDGTRAFF. The CDR3 region has the DNA TGTGCCACCAGTGATGGGACAAGGGCTTTCTTT.

The chain carries TRBV5-1 and TRBJ2-5; 11 nucleotides match TRBD1. This CDR3 has 18 residues. With 2 bases clipped from V and 2 bases from J, the junction kept 11 bases outside the gene matches. Germline V gene lookup returns CDR1 SGHRS and CDR2 YFSETQ. The chain's CDR3 is CASSLSGTGGTGQETQYF. The CDR3 nucleotides are TGCGCCAGCAGCTTATCCGGGACAGGGGGTACGGGACAAGAGACCCAGTACTTC. Based on the CDR3 plus reference TRBV5-1 and TRBJ2-5, the full variable domain is KAGVTQTPRYLIKTRGQQVTLSCSPISGHRSVSWYQQTPGQGLQFLFEYFSETQRNKGNFPGRFSGRQFSNSRSEMNVSTLELGDSALYLCASSLSGTGGTGQETQYFGPGTRLLVL.

The J gene is TRBJ2-3, the V gene TRBV14, with 10 bases aligning to TRBD1. Germline CDR1 is SGHDN and CDR2 is FVKESK. Trimming at V came to 4 bases and at J to 4 bases, leaving 11 bases not matched to a gene. This CDR3 comprises 17 residues. The CDR3 nucleotides are TGTGCCAGCAGCCCAGGCAGGGACAGGGGTTTGGCAGATACGCAGTATTTT. Its protein product is CASSPGRDRGLADTQYF.

This sequence joins TRBV9 and TRBJ1-2; D not certain. Trimming took off 0 bases at V and 6 bases at J, with 18 bases between the two ends. CDR1 is SGDLS and CDR2 is YYNGEE in the germline V gene. CDR3 length equals 16 residues. Written as DNA, the CDR3 is TGTGCCAGCAGCGTAGGGCTAGACTTCGGGTCTGATGGCTACACCTTC. Translated, it gives CASSVGLDFGSDGYTF.

Only one count was recorded for this clone. V gene TRBV5-1 combines with J gene TRBJ1-1; 9 positions match TRBD1. Per the germline V gene, CDR1 is SGHRS and CDR2 is YFSETQ. The J segment lost 8 bases and the V segment lost 2 bases, leaving 4 bases of the junction unmatched. This CDR3 has 13 amino acids. CDR3 residues: CASSFGQGMEAFF. The CDR3 coding sequence is TGCGCCAGCAGCTTTGGACAGGGGATGGAAGCTTTCTTT. Full variable domain (missing parts from reference TRBV5-1 and TRBJ1-1): KAGVTQTPRYLIKTRGQQVTLSCSPISGHRSVSWYQQTPGQGLQFLFEYFSETQRNKGNFPGRFSGRQFSNSRSEMNVSTLELGDSALYLCASSFGQGMEAFFGQGTRLTVV.

This chain uses TRBV24-1 with TRBJ2-1, with 11 bases identical to TRBD2. CDR3 length: 20 residues. Germline CDR1 and CDR2: KGHDR and SFDVKD. J lost 8 bases, V lost 4 bases, and 21 bases had no gene match. CDR3 nucleotides: TGTGCCACCAGTGACCCGAGGGGCGGCACTAGCGGGAGTAGGGGGGATGAGCAGTTCTTC. Translated, it gives CATSDPRGGTSGSRGDEQFF.

In its sample, this clone was seen a few times. The rearrangement joins TRBV15 to TRBJ2-7, with 7 positions matching TRBD2. With V trimmed by 5 bases and J by 0 bases, 4 bases remained unmatched. CDR3 length: 14 amino acids. Germline V gene data show CDR1 as LNHNV and CDR2 as YYDKDF (reference sequence). This CDR3 is CATSQSGVSYEQYF. CDR3 bases: TGTGCCACCAGCCAGAGCGGGGTCTCCTACGAGCAGTACTTC.

The J gene is TRBJ2-2, the V gene TRBV7-2; 8 bases align to TRBD1. The CDR3 runs 15 residues. With V trimmed by 5 bases and J by 7 bases, 9 bases remained unmatched. CDR1 and CDR2 (germline): SGHTA, FQGNSA. The CDR3 protein is CASSLTRTGRGELFF. CDR3 nucleotides: TGTGCCAGCAGCCTAACCCGGACAGGGCGCGGGGAGCTGTTTTTT.

Written as DNA, the CDR3 is TGTGCCAGCAGCTTGGACAGGGGCAGAGAGACCCAGTACTTC. Translating it yields CASSLDRGRETQYF. V is TRBV5-6 and J is TRBJ2-5; TRBD1 matches at 7 bases. The J segment lost 4 bases and the V segment lost 0 bases, leaving 3 bases of the junction unmatched. Germline V gene sequence: CDR1 SGHDT, CDR2 YYEEEE. The CDR3 spans 14 residues.

V is TRBV7-9 and J is TRBJ1-6; D is unresolved. The CDR3 is made up of 14 amino acids. V lost 1 base and J 8 bases, leaving 9 bases between the germline ends. CDR1 and CDR2 (germline): SEHNR, FQNEAQ (reference sequence). The CDR3 is CASSLEDTDSPLHF. In nucleotides, the CDR3 is TGTGCCAGCAGCTTAGAAGACACGGATTCACCCCTCCACTTT.

The gene calls are TRBV6-5 and TRBJ1-5; TRBD1 matches at 7 bases. The CDR3 is made up of 14 amino acids. Germline V lookup: CDR1 MNHEY, CDR2 SVGAGI. The trim removed 6 bases at V and 7 bases at J, leaving 9 bases unmatched. In DNA form, the CDR3 reads TGTGCCAGCAGGGGACAGACGGTGGGGCAGCCCCAGCATTTT. Protein: CASRGQTVGQPQHF.

This clone was counted once. The chain joins TRBV19 to TRBJ1-1; weak D call: TRBD1 (5 bases). The germline V and J ends were trimmed by 6 bases and 7 bases, with 18 bases remaining between them. Germline lookup yields CDR1 LNHDA and CDR2 SQIVND (reference sequence). The CDR3 contains 14 residues. The CDR3 DNA reads as TGTGCCAGTAGCCGGCGAGCAGGGAGGGGTGAAGCTTTCTTT. Translated, it gives CASSRRAGRGEAFF.

J is TRBJ1-2 and V is TRBV4-1; 7 bases are shared with TRBD1. J lost 1 base, V lost 4 bases, and 6 bases had no gene match. This CDR3 region has 15 residues. Germline V CDR1 and CDR2: MGHRA, YSYEKL. In nucleotides, the CDR3 is TGCGCCAGCAGCCCTAGGGACAGTTATAACTATGGCTACACCTTC. It yields the protein CASSPRDSYNYGYTF.

The rearrangement links TRBV7-3 to TRBJ1-6; 7 bases align to TRBD1. Germline CDR1 SGHTA, CDR2 FQGTGA. This CDR3 contains 16 residues. V lost 8 bases, J lost 4 bases, and 11 bases stayed unmatched. The CDR3 loop reads CASPRDSRGYNSPLHF. As DNA, the CDR3 is TGTGCCAGCCCCAGGGACAGTAGGGGTTATAATTCACCCCTCCACTTT.

The chain links TRBV6-4 to TRBJ2-3; 11 bases are shared with TRBD2. Germline assignment: CDR1 MRHNA and CDR2 SNTAGT. This CDR3 comprises 20 residues. V dropped 6 bases and J dropped 3; count of bases not matched to a gene: 20. The CDR3 spells CASRKTSGRGYFELTDTQYF. The CDR3 nucleotides are TGTGCCAGCAGGAAAACTAGCGGGAGAGGATATTTTGAATTGACAGATACGCAGTATTTT.

The rearrangement links TRBV24-1 to TRBJ1-2, with D unclear. Germline V gene lookup returns CDR1 KGHDR and CDR2 SFDVKD. With 9 bases removed from V and 5 bases from J, the gap between germline ends came to 12 bases. This CDR3 is 12 amino acids long. Written as DNA, the CDR3 is TGTGCCACCGGTTTTAGAGCTTATGGCTACACCTTC. Encoded protein: CATGFRAYGYTF.

The rearrangement joins TRBV27 to TRBJ1-2; 7 bases are shared with TRBD1. CDR3 length: 17 amino acids. The trim removed 2 bases at V and 2 bases at J, leaving 11 bases unmatched. In germline, CDR1 is MNHEY, CDR2 SMNVEV (reference sequence). CDR3 sequence reads: CASSLIGTAGQNYGYTF. The CDR3 nucleotides read TGTGCCAGCAGTTTAATAGGGACGGCGGGACAGAACTATGGCTACACCTTC.

This clone has more than one count but fewer than ten. The V call is TRBV5-4, the J call TRBJ1-2, with 10 bases fitting TRBD1. This CDR3 is 14 amino acids long. Losses at the gene ends were 5 bases for V and 8 bases for J; bases not matched to a gene: 9. Germline assignment: CDR1 SGHNT and CDR2 YYREEE (reference sequence). CDR3 sequence reads: CASRLTGGAKGYTF. The DNA for the CDR3 is TGTGCCAGCAGGTTGACAGGGGGCGCGAAGGGCTACACCTTC. Using reference TRBV5-4 and TRBJ1-2 for the parts outside the CDR3, the full variable domain is ETGVTQSPTHLIKTRGQQVTLRCSSQSGHNTVSWYQQALGQGPQFIFQYYREEENGRGNFPPRFSGLQFPNYSSELNVNALELDDSALYLCASRLTGGAKGYTFGSGTRLTVV.

This clone has more than one count but fewer than ten. At one boundary the junction diverges from the germline segment, which might be a read error. The chain carries TRBV2 and TRBJ2-7; D gene ambiguous. This CDR3 has 11 amino acids. CDR1 is SNHLY, CDR2 FYNNEI, per germline. The CDR3 is CASSEGPTLDF. CDR3 bases: TGTGCCAGCAGTGAGGGCCCTACTTTAGACTTC.

V and J are TRBV6-1 and TRBJ2-7; 11 bases are a match to TRBD1. The CDR3 runs 17 residues. Per the germline V gene, CDR1 is MNHNS and CDR2 is SASEGT. Trimming took 7 bases from V and 8 from J; bases not matched to a gene: 19. CDR3 amino acids: CASNDAPGTGGLPKQYF. DNA of the CDR3: TGTGCCAGCAATGACGCCCCGGGGACAGGGGGGCTTCCTAAGCAGTACTTC.

This sequence joins TRBV18 and TRBJ1-1; 8 positions match TRBD1. The V gene end was trimmed by 6 bases and the J gene end by 1 base; junction bases not matched to a gene: 1. The CDR3 contains 13 residues. CDR1 KGHSH and CDR2 LQKENI come from the germline V gene. The CDR3 region has the DNA TGTGCCAGCTCCGGACAGGGGAACACTGAAGCTTTCTTT. This encodes CASSGQGNTEAFF.

The chain is built from TRBV28 and TRBJ1-2, with D uncertain. The CDR3 has 13 residues. Germline V lookup: CDR1 MDHEN, CDR2 SYDVKM. V was trimmed by 1 base and J by 2 bases, leaving 5 bases between them. CDR3: CASSLFGNYGYTF. The CDR3 DNA is TGTGCCAGCAGTTTATTCGGGAACTATGGCTACACCTTC.